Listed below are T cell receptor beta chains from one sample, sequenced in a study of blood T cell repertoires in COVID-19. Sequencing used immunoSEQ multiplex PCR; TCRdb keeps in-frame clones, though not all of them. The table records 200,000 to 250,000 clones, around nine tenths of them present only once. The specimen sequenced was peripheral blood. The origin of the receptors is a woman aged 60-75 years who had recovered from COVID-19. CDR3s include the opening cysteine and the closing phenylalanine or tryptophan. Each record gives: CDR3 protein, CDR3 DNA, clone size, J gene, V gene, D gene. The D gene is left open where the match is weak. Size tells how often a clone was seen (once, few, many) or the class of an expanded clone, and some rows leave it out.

CDR3: CASSPGTGSGTGELFF
DNA: TGTGCCAGCAGCCCCGGGACTGGAAGTGGTACCGGGGAGCTGTTTTTT
size: NA
J: TRBJ2-2
V: TRBV7-3
D: NA

CDR3: CASSLAATNIQYF
DNA: TGTGCCAGTAGCCTAGCCGCCACGAACATTCAGTACTTC
size: NA
J: TRBJ2-4
V: TRBV19
D: NA

CDR3: CASSTSGGPGDTQYF
DNA: TGTGCCAGCAGCACGAGCGGGGGGCCCGGAGATACGCAGTATTTT
size: NA
J: TRBJ2-3
V: TRBV5-6
D: TRBD2

CDR3: CASSSQGGSTTNEKLFF
DNA: TGTGCCAGCAGTTCCCAGGGCGGCAGTACAACTAATGAAAAACTGTTTTTT
size: NA
J: TRBJ1-4
V: TRBV28
D: NA

CDR3: CASSPQTGPNYGYTF
DNA: TGCGCCAGCAGCCCCCAGACAGGGCCCAACTATGGCTACACCTTC
size: NA
J: TRBJ1-2
V: TRBV5-1
D: TRBD1

CDR3: CATNLEAEAFF
DNA: TGTGCCACCAATCTCGAGGCTGAAGCTTTCTTT
size: NA
J: TRBJ1-1
V: TRBV28
D: NA

CDR3: CASRGLAGAEGEQYF
DNA: TGTGCCAGCAGGGGACTAGCGGGAGCCGAGGGGGAGCAGTACTTC
size: NA
J: TRBJ2-7
V: TRBV6-5
D: TRBD2

CDR3: CASSQASGEPYEQYF
DNA: TGCGCCAGCAGCCAGGCTAGCGGGGAACCCTACGAGCAGTACTTC
size: NA
J: TRBJ2-7
V: TRBV4-3
D: TRBD2

CDR3: CASSQAGGTNSPLHF
DNA: TGTGCCAGCAGTCAGGCGGGGGGAACGAATTCACCCCTCCACTTT
size: NA
J: TRBJ1-6
V: TRBV6-5
D: NA

CDR3: CASSLGTSGGYEQYF
DNA: TGCGCCAGCAGCTTGGGGACTAGCGGGGGCTACGAGCAGTACTTC
size: NA
J: TRBJ2-7
V: TRBV5-1
D: TRBD2

CDR3: CASSPLLAGGPVAYNEQFF
DNA: TGTGCCAGCAGCCCGCTCCTAGCGGGGGGGCCTGTTGCCTACAATGAGCAGTTCTTC
size: NA
J: TRBJ2-1
V: TRBV7-8
D: TRBD2

CDR3: CASSSTGQFIGANVLTF
DNA: TGTGCCAGCAGTTCCACCGGACAGTTTATAGGGGCCAACGTCCTGACTTTC
size: once
J: TRBJ2-6
V: TRBV28
D: NA

CDR3: CASSPRLAGSNEQFF
DNA: TGTGCCAGCAGCCCTCGACTAGCGGGGAGCAATGAGCAGTTCTTC
size: NA
J: TRBJ2-1
V: TRBV7-2
D: TRBD2

CDR3: CASSFTGTDGYTF
DNA: TGTGCCAGCAGCTTCACCGGGACAGATGGCTACACCTTC
size: few
J: TRBJ1-2
V: TRBV5-4
D: TRBD1

CDR3: CASSLVRGTGANVLTF
DNA: TGTGCCAGCAGCTTGGTACGGGGGACTGGGGCCAACGTCCTGACTTTC
size: NA
J: TRBJ2-6
V: TRBV5-6
D: NA

CDR3: CASSQGVTGGSYGYTF
DNA: TGTGCCAGCAGCCAAGGAGTTACAGGGGGGAGCTATGGCTACACCTTC
size: NA
J: TRBJ1-2
V: TRBV3-1/TRBV3-2
D: TRBD1

CDR3: CASRLPGHSNEKLFF
DNA: TGTGCCAGCAGGTTACCGGGACACTCTAATGAAAAACTGTTTTTT
size: NA
J: TRBJ1-4
V: TRBV2
D: NA

CDR3: CASSDSLVGPQHF
DNA: TGTGCCAGCAGCGACAGCTTGGTTGGGCCCCAGCATTTT
size: NA
J: TRBJ1-5
V: TRBV7-2
D: NA

CDR3: CASSGQGNTEAFF
DNA: TGTGCCAGCAGCGGACAGGGGAACACTGAAGCTTTCTTT
size: NA
J: TRBJ1-1
V: TRBV2
D: TRBD1

CDR3: CAIRGLAGGIASTDTQYF
DNA: TGTGCCATCAGGGGACTAGCGGGGGGAATAGCTAGCACAGATACGCAGTATTTT
size: NA
J: TRBJ2-3
V: TRBV10-3
D: TRBD2

CDR3: CASSPGTGGTGELFF
DNA: TGTGCCAGCAGCCCCGGGACAGGCGGAACCGGGGAGCTGTTTTTT
size: NA
J: TRBJ2-2
V: TRBV11-3
D: TRBD1

CDR3: CASSDGGWYPGNTIYF
DNA: TGTGCCAGCAGCGACGGCGGTTGGTATCCTGGAAACACCATATATTTT
size: NA
J: TRBJ1-3
V: TRBV4-2
D: NA

CDR3: CASSWEQGADQPQHF
DNA: TGTGCCAGCAGCTGGGAACAGGGGGCAGATCAGCCCCAGCATTTT
size: NA
J: TRBJ1-5
V: TRBV7-8
D: TRBD1

CDR3: CASSLLGQGETQYF
DNA: TGTGCCAGCAGTTTACTGGGACAGGGGGAGACCCAGTACTTC
size: NA
J: TRBJ2-5
V: TRBV28
D: TRBD1

CDR3: CASSLYGQGGTNEQFF
DNA: TGTGCCAGCAGCTTGTATGGGCAGGGGGGAACTAATGAGCAGTTCTTC
size: NA
J: TRBJ2-1
V: TRBV5-5
D: NA